These 26 T cell receptor beta chains were sequenced from one sample in a study of shared clonotypes between healthy human individuals. Generated by immunoSEQ multiplex PCR, the TCRdb table keeps only in-frame clones and is missing some. The sample records about 510,000 clones, approximately 85% being singletons. The sequenced sample consisted of PBMCs. Receptor source: a woman in her thirties or forties in good health. Some clones in this sample may be carry-over from other donors' samples.

This chain connects TRBV25-1 to TRBJ2-3; 10 bases fit TRBD2. CDR1 and CDR2 from the germline V gene are MGHDK and SYGVNS. V shed 1 base and J 4 bases; nucleotides not matched to a gene: 5. The CDR3 contains 16 residues. The CDR3 bases are TGTGCCAGCAGTGAATCTAGCGGGAGTTCTCCAGATACGCAGTATTTT. It is translated as CASSESSGSSPDTQYF. The full variable domain, completed using reference TRBV25-1 and TRBJ2-3, is EADIYQTPRYLVIGTGKKITLECSQTMGHDKMYWYQQDPGMELHLIHYSYGVNSTEKGDLSSESTVSRIRTEHFPLTLESARPSHTSQYLCASSESSGSSPDTQYFGPGTRLTVL.

This chain links TRBV20-1 with TRBJ2-3, with TRBD2 as a possible D gene (5 bases). The CDR3 covers 11 residues. Germline assignment: CDR1 DFQATT and CDR2 SNEGSKA (reference sequence). Trimming shortened V by 3 bases and J by 5 bases, and 6 bases separated the two germline ends. CDR3 sequence (DNA): TGCAGTGCTAGCGGGGTAGATACGCAGTATTTT. Protein product: CSASGVDTQYF.

Comment on this clone: This could be a read error, since a much larger clone is one nucleotide away. V is TRBV6-6 and J is TRBJ2-7, with 8 nucleotides matching TRBD1. Per germline, CDR1 MNHNY and CDR2 SVGAGI (reference sequence). V lost 7 bases and J lost 1; bases outside the gene matches: 3. The CDR3 sequence is 13 residues long. The CDR3 coding sequence is TGTGCCAGCACTAGGACAGGGTCCTACGAGCAGTACTTC. Amino acid sequence: CASTRTGSYEQYF.

This chain joins TRBV4-1 and TRBJ2-5; 12 bases line up with TRBD2. CDR3 length: 18 residues. The ends lost 1 base at V and 0 bases at J; junction bases unmatched: 6. CDR1 MGHRA and CDR2 YSYEKL come from the germline V gene. The CDR3 bases are TGCGCCAGCAGCCAAGGGGCTAGCGGGAGGGAGTACCAAGAGACCCAGTACTTC. It yields the protein CASSQGASGREYQETQYF.

The J gene is TRBJ2-3, the V gene TRBV9; tentatively, D is TRBD1 (6 bases). Germline V gene lookup returns CDR1 SGDLS and CDR2 YYNGEE. Between the trimmed V and J ends, which lost 2 bases and 6 bases, there was a span of 10 bases. This CDR3 is built from 13 residues. The CDR3 loop is CASSVRGVDTQYF. DNA for the CDR3: TGTGCCAGCAGCGTCAGGGGAGTCGATACGCAGTATTTT.

The V gene is TRBV4-1, the J gene TRBJ1-4; D might be TRBD1 (5 bases). Germline CDR1 and CDR2: MGHRA and YSYEKL. Trimming cost V 0 bases and J 6 bases, with 11 bases left between them. This CDR3 has 15 amino acids. CDR3 loop: CASSQDLGEDEKLFF. The CDR3 DNA sequence: TGCGCCAGCAGCCAAGATCTAGGGGAGGATGAAAAACTGTTTTTT.

The chain is built from TRBV21-1 and TRBJ2-7; the DNA was not compared with TRBD1, the D call given in the table. TRBV21-1 counts as a pseudogene. This CDR3 has 15 residues. The CDR3 here is CASSKGAGGSGEQYF. CDR3 DNA: TGTGCCAGCAGCAAAGGCGCAGGGGGCTCGGGCGAGCAGTACTTC.

The chain joins TRBV11-1 to TRBJ2-1; D is possibly TRBD2 (6 bases). The CDR3 runs 18 residues. Germline CDR1 SGHAT, CDR2 FQDESV (reference sequence). Trimming took off 7 bases at V and 6 bases at J, with 28 bases between the two ends. The CDR3 DNA reads TGTGCCAGCACCGTCCGTAGCGGTCTTCAATACGGGGCCAATGAGCAGTTCTTC. Protein: CASTVRSGLQYGANEQFF.

The chain is built from TRBV27 and TRBJ1-1, with TRBD1 as a possible D gene (6 bases). The CDR3 is 12 amino acids. The germline V gene encodes CDR1 MNHEY and CDR2 SMNVEV (reference sequence). The ends were cut back, 7 bases at V and 6 bases at J, with 12 bases in the middle. CDR3 region: CASKRGGAEAFF. CDR3 nucleotide sequence: TGTGCCAGCAAAAGGGGGGGGGCTGAAGCTTTCTTT.

The rearrangement links TRBV28 to TRBJ2-7; TRBD1 might be the D (6 bases). The germline V gene has CDR1 MDHEN and CDR2 SYDVKM. This CDR3 has 14 amino acids. Trimming cost V 8 bases and J 2 bases, with 16 bases left between them. The CDR3 DNA reads as TGTGCCAGCCATTCGCCGGGACATACCTACGAGCAGTACTTC. Translating it yields CASHSPGHTYEQYF. Variable domain in full (rest from reference TRBV28 and TRBJ2-7): DVKVTQSSRYLVKRTGEKVFLECVQDMDHENMFWYRQDPGLGLRLIYFSYDVKMKEKGDIPEGYSVSREKKERFSLILESASTNQTSMYLCASHSPGHTYEQYFGPGTRLTVT.

This clone has a handful of counts. This sequence joins TRBV5-4 and TRBJ1-2; weak D call: TRBD1 (5 bases). Germline-derived CDR1 and CDR2 are SGHNT and YYREEE (reference sequence). V was clipped by 2 bases and J by 9 bases, with 17 bases between them. The CDR3 has 14 amino acids. Here the CDR3 reads CASSLNVGPSSYTF. CDR3 coding DNA: TGTGCCAGCAGCTTAAACGTGGGGCCTTCGAGCTACACCTTC.

Only a few counts were recorded for this clone. V usage is TRBV18 and J usage is TRBJ2-7; D may be TRBD1 (6 bases). CDR3 length: 14 amino acids. V was cut by 3 bases and J by 3 bases, with 12 bases left in between. The germline CDR1 and CDR2 sequences are KGHSH and LQKENI. The CDR3 protein is CASSPSTGSYEQYF. The CDR3 nucleotides read TGTGCCAGCTCACCCTCTACAGGGAGCTACGAGCAGTACTTC.

The rearrangement joins TRBV18 to TRBJ2-3; tentatively, D is TRBD1 (5 bases). The ends were cut back, 4 bases at V and 2 bases at J, with 13 bases in the middle. The CDR3 covers 15 residues. CDR1 and CDR2 (germline): KGHSH, LQKENI. Written as DNA, the CDR3 is TGTGCCAGCTCACTAGGACACTCACCCACAGATACGCAGTATTTT. Residues: CASSLGHSPTDTQYF.

The chain links TRBV19 to TRBJ1-2, with D perhaps matching TRBD1 (5 bases). With 0 bases removed from V and 2 bases from J, the gap between germline ends came to 16 bases. The CDR3 is 17 amino acids. Germline values: CDR1 LNHDA, CDR2 SQIVND (reference sequence). The chain's CDR3 is CASSIDRPRRGNYGYTF. DNA for the CDR3: TGTGCCAGTAGTATAGACCGTCCGAGACGGGGGAACTATGGCTACACCTTC.

Notes on this clone: At one end the junction does not follow the germline gene, possibly because of a read error. The chain combines TRBV7-7 with TRBJ2-1; 7 bases line up with TRBD2. This CDR3 comprises 17 residues. The germline V gene encodes CDR1 SSHAT and CDR2 FNYEAQ (reference sequence). The CDR3 is CASSPQEGLAENNEQFF. DNA of the CDR3: TGTGCTAGCAGCCCTCAAGAGGGCCTAGCGGAAAACAATGAGCAGTTCTTC.

Of note for this clone: This may be a read error, as it is one base from a much larger clone. V is TRBV10-3 and J is TRBJ2-2; 7 nucleotides agree with TRBD1. Germline V gives CDR1 ENHRY, CDR2 SYGVKD. This CDR3 contains 15 residues. Unmatched junction bases numbered 1, after V lost 3 bases and J lost 0 bases. The CDR3: CAISDGTANTGELFF. The DNA of the CDR3 is TGTGCCATCAGTGACGGGACAGCGAACACCGGGGAGCTGTTTTTT.

The chain combines TRBV10-3 with TRBJ2-3; D gene unclear. Germline CDR1 ENHRY, CDR2 SYGVKD. The V and J ends lost 4 bases and 1 base respectively, with 6 bases between them. CDR3 size: 13 residues. CDR3 DNA: TGTGCCATCAGTGGTTTACGCACAGATACGCAGTATTTT. Its translation is CAISGLRTDTQYF.

The CDR3 DNA sequence: TGTGCCAGCAGTGATCTTAGGGACGCTCGAGGCTACACCTTC. This gives the protein CASSDLRDARGYTF. The chain is built from TRBV6-5 and TRBJ1-2, with D perhaps TRBD1 (5 bases). Germline loops: CDR1 MNHEY, CDR2 SVGAGI. This CDR3 comprises 14 residues. V lost 5 bases, J lost 8 bases, and 18 bases lay in between.

The rearrangement uses TRBV7-9 and TRBJ1-1; 8 bases fit TRBD1. Germline V gene sequence: CDR1 SEHNR, CDR2 FQNEAQ (reference sequence). This CDR3 is built from 13 residues. Unmatched junction bases numbered 3, after V lost 5 bases and J lost 4 bases. The CDR3 spells CASSGQGTTEAFF. DNA for the CDR3: TGTGCCAGCAGCGGACAGGGTACCACTGAAGCTTTCTTT. Supplemented by reference TRBV7-9 and TRBJ1-1, the full variable domain reads DTGVSQNPRHKITKRGQNVTFRCDPISEHNRLYWYRQTLGQGPEFLTYFQNEAQLEKSRLLSDRFSAERPKGSFSTLEIQRTEQGDSAMYLCASSGQGTTEAFFGQGTRLTVV.

This chain connects TRBV27 to TRBJ2-2; TRBD1 matches at 7 bases. Germline assignment: CDR1 MNHEY and CDR2 SMNVEV (reference sequence). This CDR3 has 15 amino acids. The V gene end was trimmed by 5 bases and the J gene end by 3 bases; junction bases not matched to a gene: 6. CDR3 nucleotide sequence: TGTGCCAGCAGTAGCTACAGGGGAGACACCGGGGAGCTGTTTTTT. Translating gives CASSSYRGDTGELFF.

The chain links TRBV11-2 to TRBJ1-1; a weak D match, TRBD1 (6 bases). Per the germline V gene, CDR1 is SGHAT and CDR2 is FQNNGV. The CDR3 is 14 residues long. V shed 1 base and J shed 3 bases, with 9 bases lying between them. CDR3 nucleotide sequence: TGTGCCAGCAGCTTAGCGCAGGGGTACACTGAAGCTTTCTTT. Encoded protein: CASSLAQGYTEAFF.

The V gene is TRBV19, the J gene TRBJ2-1; 11 bases are shared with TRBD2. Germline V gene sequence: CDR1 LNHDA, CDR2 SQIVND (reference sequence). J gave up 9 bases and V 5 bases, and 12 bases lay outside the gene matches. The length of the CDR3 is 16 residues. The CDR3 nucleotides are TGTGCCAGTAGTCCCCTAGCGGGAGGAGTAGGGGGTGAGCAGTTCTTC. It codes for CASSPLAGGVGGEQFF.

This clone has at least ten counts. Other DNA variants within this sample encode the same CDR3. The chain recombines TRBV11-3 with TRBJ2-1; D gene unclear. Germline lookup yields CDR1 SGHNT and CDR2 YENEEA. This CDR3 is 13 amino acids long. V was shortened by 1 base and J by 5 bases, with 6 bases between the two germline ends. The CDR3 DNA sequence: TGTGCCAGCAGCTTAGGCGCTAACAATGAGCAGTTCTTC. This codes for CASSLGANNEQFF.

A few counts support this clone. The chain carries TRBV19 and TRBJ1-3; 12 bases map to TRBD1. Germline V CDR1 and CDR2: LNHDA, SQIVND (reference sequence). The CDR3 has 16 amino acids. V shed 3 bases and J 9 bases; nucleotides not matched to a gene: 9. CDR3 sequence (DNA): TGTGCCAGTAGTATGAGAGCGGGACAGGGGGCTGGCACCATATATTTT. Translated: CASSMRAGQGAGTIYF. The complete variable domain, with remaining parts taken from reference TRBV19 and TRBJ1-3, reads DGGITQSPKYLFRKEGQNVTLSCEQNLNHDAMYWYRQDPGQGLRLIYYSQIVNDFQKGDIAEGYSVSREKKESFPLTVTSAQKNPTAFYLCASSMRAGQGAGTIYFGEGSWLTVV.

The chain couples TRBV19 to TRBJ2-1; D possibly corresponds to TRBD2 (5 bases). The germline gives CDR1 LNHDA, CDR2 SQIVND (reference sequence). V was clipped by 6 bases and J by 2 bases, with 5 bases between them. This CDR3 is built from 12 residues. DNA of the CDR3: TGTGCCAGTAGCGGGACCTACAATGAGCAGTTCTTC. It encodes CASSGTYNEQFF.

The chain joins TRBV5-1 to TRBJ2-2; D is uncertain. The CDR3 extends over 14 amino acids. V was shortened by 5 bases and J by 1 base, with 9 bases between the two germline ends. Germline assignment: CDR1 SGHRS and CDR2 YFSETQ. CDR3 sequence reads: CASRENLNTGELFF. Here the CDR3 DNA reads TGCGCCAGCAGAGAGAACTTGAACACCGGGGAGCTGTTTTTT.